Listed below are T cell receptor beta chains from one sample, sequenced in a study of cytomegalovirus exposure and HLA in healthy donors. Data came from immunoSEQ multiplex PCR; TCRdb stores just in-frame clones and leaves some out. In the table there are 200,000 to 300,000 clones, 87% of which are singletons. Sequenced material: PBMCs. All receptors come from a young man in good health and CMV-seronegative. Both conserved end residues are part of each CDR3. Each record gives: clone size, V gene, J gene, D gene, CDR3 DNA, CDR3 protein. A D gene is named only where the DNA matches it firmly. Expanded clones get a size class; other rows say once, few or many, or leave the size out.

clone size: .; V gene: TRBV7-9; J gene: TRBJ2-1; D gene: TRBD2; CDR3 DNA: TGTGCCAGCAGCTTACGGAGCGGGAGGCCCATGAGCTCCTACAATGAGCAGTTCTTC; CDR3 protein: CASSLRSGRPMSSYNEQFF
clone size: .; V gene: TRBV30; J gene: TRBJ2-3; D gene: .; CDR3 DNA: TGTGCCTGGAGTGTCGGGGAAATCACAGATACGCAGTATTTT; CDR3 protein: CAWSVGEITDTQYF
clone size: .; V gene: TRBV7-2; J gene: TRBJ1-1; D gene: TRBD1; CDR3 DNA: TGTGCCAGCAGGGAAGACAGGGGCACTGAAGCTTTCTTT; CDR3 protein: CASREDRGTEAFF
clone size: .; V gene: TRBV28; J gene: TRBJ2-5; D gene: .; CDR3 DNA: TGTGCCAGCAGTACCGCGGGGTGGGGACAGTTAGAGACCCAGTACTTC; CDR3 protein: CASSTAGWGQLETQYF
clone size: .; V gene: TRBV4-3; J gene: TRBJ2-3; D gene: TRBD1; CDR3 DNA: TGCGCCAGCAGCCATTCCTTAAGGGCCGGGACAGGCACAGATACGCAGTATTTT; CDR3 protein: CASSHSLRAGTGTDTQYF
clone size: .; V gene: TRBV2; J gene: TRBJ1-2; D gene: .; CDR3 DNA: TGTGCCAGCAGTGGCCGAGGTGGCTACACCTTC; CDR3 protein: CASSGRGGYTF
clone size: .; V gene: TRBV6-1; J gene: TRBJ2-7; D gene: .; CDR3 DNA: TGTGCCAGCAGTGAAGCACCGAGTTTTTACGAGCAGTACTTC; CDR3 protein: CASSEAPSFYEQYF
clone size: .; V gene: TRBV30; J gene: TRBJ1-3; D gene: TRBD1; CDR3 DNA: TGTGCCTGGAGATATCAGGGGGCTGGAAACACCATATATTTT; CDR3 protein: CAWRYQGAGNTIYF
clone size: .; V gene: TRBV27; J gene: TRBJ2-7; D gene: .; CDR3 DNA: TGTGCCAGCAGTTTGTACGGTGACGAGCAGTACTTC; CDR3 protein: CASSLYGDEQYF
clone size: .; V gene: TRBV28; J gene: TRBJ2-7; D gene: TRBD2; CDR3 DNA: TGTGCCAGCAGTCCCTTAAACTCCGGGACTAGCGCCTACGAGCAGTACTTC; CDR3 protein: CASSPLNSGTSAYEQYF
clone size: .; V gene: TRBV4-1; J gene: TRBJ2-1; D gene: .; CDR3 DNA: TGCGCCAGCAGCCCCTTGGTGGGCGATGAGCAGTTCTTC; CDR3 protein: CASSPLVGDEQFF
clone size: .; V gene: TRBV7-8; J gene: TRBJ2-3; D gene: TRBD2; CDR3 DNA: TGTGCCAGCAGCGTAAGCGGGAGGGCAGATACGCAGTATTTT; CDR3 protein: CASSVSGRADTQYF
clone size: .; V gene: TRBV7-9; J gene: TRBJ1-6; D gene: TRBD1; CDR3 DNA: TGTGCCAGCAGCTTATTAGGACAGGGGGGTTCACCCCTCCACTTT; CDR3 protein: CASSLLGQGGSPLHF
clone size: .; V gene: TRBV4-3; J gene: TRBJ2-4; D gene: TRBD1; CDR3 DNA: TGCGCCAGCAGCCAAGACAGGGGGCGGGCCATTCAGTACTTC; CDR3 protein: CASSQDRGRAIQYF
clone size: .; V gene: TRBV11-2; J gene: TRBJ2-1; D gene: TRBD2; CDR3 DNA: TGTGCCAGCAGCTTACTAGCGGGTTTGCCCCATGAGCAGTTCTTC; CDR3 protein: CASSLLAGLPHEQFF
clone size: .; V gene: TRBV7-8; J gene: TRBJ2-7; D gene: TRBD1; CDR3 DNA: TGTGCCAGCAGCTTAGGAGGGACAGGGATAAACGAGCAGTACTTC; CDR3 protein: CASSLGGTGINEQYF
clone size: .; V gene: TRBV9; J gene: TRBJ2-3; D gene: TRBD2; CDR3 DNA: TGTGCCAGCAGCGACTCACGGCGGGAGGTTTACAATACGCAGTATTTT; CDR3 protein: CASSDSRREVYNTQYF
clone size: .; V gene: TRBV27; J gene: TRBJ2-1; D gene: .; CDR3 DNA: TGTGCCAGCAGTTTAATCTGGGGACACGGGGCCTATGAGCAGTTCTTC; CDR3 protein: CASSLIWGHGAYEQFF
clone size: .; V gene: TRBV11-2; J gene: TRBJ2-5; D gene: TRBD2; CDR3 DNA: TGTGCCAGCAGCTTAGCACTAGCGGGAAGGGAGACCCAGTACTTC; CDR3 protein: CASSLALAGRETQYF
clone size: .; V gene: TRBV18; J gene: TRBJ1-6; D gene: .; CDR3 DNA: TGTGCCAGCTCACCAGGGCAGGGAACCTATAATTCACCCCTCCACTTT; CDR3 protein: CASSPGQGTYNSPLHF
clone size: .; V gene: TRBV12-5; J gene: TRBJ2-7; D gene: TRBD2; CDR3 DNA: TGTGCTAGTGGTTTGGTAGGTCCTAGCGGCTCGTACGAGCAGTACTTC; CDR3 protein: CASGLVGPSGSYEQYF
clone size: .; V gene: TRBV19; J gene: TRBJ2-7; D gene: .; CDR3 DNA: TGTGCCAGTAGTATAACTAGTTTCCACGAGCAGTACTTC; CDR3 protein: CASSITSFHEQYF
clone size: .; V gene: TRBV4-3; J gene: TRBJ2-1; D gene: TRBD1; CDR3 DNA: TGCGCCAGCAGCCAAGATGGTCAGGGACAGAATGAGCAGTTCTTC; CDR3 protein: CASSQDGQGQNEQFF
clone size: .; V gene: TRBV7-2; J gene: TRBJ1-6; D gene: .; CDR3 DNA: TGTGCCAGCAGCTTGGGAGAAGGAGGCAGTTCACCCCTCCACTTT; CDR3 protein: CASSLGEGGSSPLHF
clone size: .; V gene: TRBV7-2; J gene: TRBJ2-1; D gene: TRBD1; CDR3 DNA: TGTGCCAGCAGCTTAGCCGGGACAGGCAATGAGCAGTTCTTC; CDR3 protein: CASSLAGTGNEQFF
clone size: .; V gene: TRBV2; J gene: TRBJ1-5; D gene: .; CDR3 DNA: TGTGCCAGCAGTGTTCAGGGGTTAAACAATCAGCCCCAGCATTTT; CDR3 protein: CASSVQGLNNQPQHF
clone size: .; V gene: TRBV27; J gene: TRBJ2-1; D gene: .; CDR3 DNA: TGTGCCAGCAGTTTATCGGACTACAGTGAGCAGTTCTTC; CDR3 protein: CASSLSDYSEQFF
clone size: .; V gene: TRBV5-1; J gene: TRBJ1-4; D gene: .; CDR3 DNA: TGCGCCAGCAGCTTTGAGTCAGGGGCTTCGACTAATGAAAAACTGTTTTTT; CDR3 protein: CASSFESGASTNEKLFF
clone size: .; V gene: TRBV5-1; J gene: TRBJ1-1; D gene: .; CDR3 DNA: TGCGCCAGCCGGGGGGTGGAGAGAACTGAAGCTTTCTTT; CDR3 protein: CASRGVERTEAFF
clone size: few; V gene: TRBV2; J gene: TRBJ1-5; D gene: .; CDR3 DNA: TGTGCCAGCGCTAGGGACTTTTCCAATCAGCCCCAGCATTTT; CDR3 protein: CASARDFSNQPQHF
clone size: .; V gene: TRBV29-1; J gene: TRBJ2-1; D gene: .; CDR3 DNA: TGCAGCGTTCTAAGAATGACGGGGAATGAGCAGTTCTTC; CDR3 protein: CSVLRMTGNEQFF
clone size: .; V gene: TRBV5-6; J gene: TRBJ2-1; D gene: .; CDR3 DNA: TGTGCCAGCGTGCCTAACCTCTCTCCGTTCTTC; CDR3 protein: CASVPNLSPFF
clone size: .; V gene: TRBV6-6; J gene: TRBJ2-7; D gene: TRBD2; CDR3 DNA: TGTGCCAGCACCCTCGGGGTGGGAGGGGCCCACGAGCAGTACTTC; CDR3 protein: CASTLGVGGAHEQYF
clone size: .; V gene: TRBV28; J gene: TRBJ2-2; D gene: TRBD2; CDR3 DNA: TGTGCCAGCAGTTTATTTACTAGCGGGGGCACCGGGGAGCTGTTTTTT; CDR3 protein: CASSLFTSGGTGELFF
clone size: .; V gene: TRBV27; J gene: TRBJ2-2; D gene: .; CDR3 DNA: TGTGCCAGCAGTTGGCAGGGCTCCGGGGAGCTGTTTTTT; CDR3 protein: CASSWQGSGELFF
clone size: .; V gene: TRBV6-4; J gene: TRBJ2-7; D gene: .; CDR3 DNA: TGTGCCAGCAGTGACTCTTCCCTACTTCGGGACAATGTTTACGAGCAGTACTTC; CDR3 protein: CASSDSSLLRDNVYEQYF
clone size: once; V gene: TRBV6-5; J gene: TRBJ2-7; D gene: TRBD1; CDR3 DNA: TGTGCCAGCAGCTACGGGAACGGGGCAGGGGGCCACGAGCAGTACTTC; CDR3 protein: CASSYGNGAGGHEQYF
clone size: .; V gene: TRBV6-6; J gene: TRBJ1-5; D gene: .; CDR3 DNA: TGTGCCAGCAGAACAGGCTTCAATCAGCCCCAGCATTTT; CDR3 protein: CASRTGFNQPQHF
clone size: .; V gene: TRBV4-3; J gene: TRBJ1-5; D gene: .; CDR3 DNA: TGCGCCAGCAGCCAATCCCGGGACTGGTATAGCAATCAGCCCCAGCATTTT; CDR3 protein: CASSQSRDWYSNQPQHF
clone size: .; V gene: TRBV7-2; J gene: TRBJ2-1; D gene: TRBD1; CDR3 DNA: TGTGCCAGCACCGCCGGACAGGCGTACGGTGAGCAGTTCTTC; CDR3 protein: CASTAGQAYGEQFF
clone size: .; V gene: TRBV11-2; J gene: TRBJ2-7; D gene: TRBD1; CDR3 DNA: TGTGCCAGCAGCTTAGGAGGGGGCGTCTCCTACGAGCAGTACTTC; CDR3 protein: CASSLGGGVSYEQYF
clone size: .; V gene: TRBV30; J gene: TRBJ2-1; D gene: .; CDR3 DNA: TGTGCCTGGAGTACGGGGAATTACAATGAGCAGTTCTTC; CDR3 protein: CAWSTGNYNEQFF
clone size: .; V gene: TRBV4-3; J gene: TRBJ2-7; D gene: .; CDR3 DNA: TGCGCCAGCAGCCAAGATTTCGTGTCCTACGAGCAGTACTTC; CDR3 protein: CASSQDFVSYEQYF
clone size: .; V gene: TRBV27; J gene: TRBJ1-3; D gene: .; CDR3 DNA: TGTGCCAGCAGATCTAGAGACTCTGGAAACACCATATATTTT; CDR3 protein: CASRSRDSGNTIYF
clone size: few; V gene: TRBV28; J gene: TRBJ1-3; D gene: .; CDR3 DNA: TGTGCCAGCTCGATTCGGGACACCATATATTTT; CDR3 protein: CASSIRDTIYF
clone size: .; V gene: TRBV9; J gene: TRBJ1-2; D gene: TRBD1; CDR3 DNA: TGTGCCAGCACTCTCGGGACAGGGGTGGGCTACACCTTC; CDR3 protein: CASTLGTGVGYTF
clone size: .; V gene: TRBV25-1; J gene: TRBJ2-3; D gene: TRBD1; CDR3 DNA: TGTGCCAGCAGTGTCACAGGGGGTGGTGCAGATACGCAGTATTTT; CDR3 protein: CASSVTGGGADTQYF
clone size: few; V gene: TRBV21-1; J gene: TRBJ2-3; D gene: .; CDR3 DNA: TGTGCCAGCAGCAAAACAGGGGTAGTGCGCACAGATACGCAGTATTTT; CDR3 protein: CASSKTGVVRTDTQYF
clone size: .; V gene: TRBV6-6; J gene: TRBJ2-7; D gene: TRBD2; CDR3 DNA: TGTGCCAGCAGTTACTCGAGCGGGGGCCCCCACGAGCAGTACTTC; CDR3 protein: CASSYSSGGPHEQYF
clone size: .; V gene: TRBV2; J gene: TRBJ2-5; D gene: TRBD1; CDR3 DNA: TGTGCCAGCAGTCCCGACAGGGAAGAGACCCAGTACTTC; CDR3 protein: CASSPDREETQYF
clone size: .; V gene: TRBV6-6; J gene: TRBJ1-2; D gene: TRBD1; CDR3 DNA: TGTGCCAGCAGTCCGCGTCCCGGGACAGGGCCCTATGGCTACACCTTC; CDR3 protein: CASSPRPGTGPYGYTF
clone size: few; V gene: TRBV6-6; J gene: TRBJ1-1; D gene: .; CDR3 DNA: TGTGCCAGCAGAGATGGGACAACCTGGGGAGCTTTCTTT; CDR3 protein: CASRDGTTWGAFF
clone size: .; V gene: TRBV19; J gene: TRBJ2-7; D gene: TRBD1; CDR3 DNA: TGTGCCAGTAGTTCCAGACAGGGGGTCTACGAGCAGTACTTC; CDR3 protein: CASSSRQGVYEQYF
clone size: .; V gene: TRBV5-1; J gene: TRBJ1-6; D gene: .; CDR3 DNA: TGCGCCAGCAGCCCCGGAGCCGGGATGTCACCCCTCCACTTT; CDR3 protein: CASSPGAGMSPLHF
clone size: .; V gene: TRBV2; J gene: TRBJ2-7; D gene: .; CDR3 DNA: TGTGCCAGCAGCTACACAGGCTACGAGCAGTACTTC; CDR3 protein: CASSYTGYEQYF
clone size: .; V gene: TRBV2; J gene: TRBJ1-3; D gene: TRBD1; CDR3 DNA: TGTGCCAGCGTCGGGACAGGGGGTCTCGGAAACACCATATATTTT; CDR3 protein: CASVGTGGLGNTIYF
clone size: few; V gene: TRBV28; J gene: TRBJ2-7; D gene: TRBD1; CDR3 DNA: TGTGCCAGCAGACCGACCGGGACAGAGTCCTACGAGCAGTACTTC; CDR3 protein: CASRPTGTESYEQYF